This T cell receptor (beta chain) emerged from a study of cytomegalovirus exposure and HLA in healthy donors. Across the study: Across around 400 genotyped donors, 81% landed in the Caucasian-associated ancestry cluster.

The germline CDR1 and CDR2 sequences are MDHEN and SYDVKM. The CDR3 is 16 amino acids. With 4 bases clipped from V and 1 base from J, the junction kept 7 bases outside the gene matches. In the PCR, 60 Vbeta and 13 Jbeta primers were used. TCRdb's copy holds only in-frame clones and misses some; the assay was immunoSEQ multiplex PCR. The sample records about 130,000 clones, less than 80% being singletons. Broader study findings: Generally TCR sequences proved uncommon, though certain public TCRs appeared in numerous donors. 16,951 TCR beta sequences were associated with HLA alleles at 0.05 false discovery rate in a later analysis.

Comments on this clone: Its antigen is not identified.

The source of this sequence is a man in his fifties in good health and CMV-seropositive. The chain combines TRBV28 with TRBJ1-3, with 7 nucleotides matching TRBD1. The sequenced sample was PBMCs. Here the CDR3 reads CASSSLGTVSGNTIYF. The CDR3, as DNA: TGTGCCAGCAGTTCCTTAGGGACAGTTTCTGGAAACACCATATATTTT. Full variable domain (remainder filled in from reference TRBV28 and TRBJ1-3): DVKVTQSSRYLVKRTGEKVFLECVQDMDHENMFWYRQDPGLGLRLIYFSYDVKMKEKGDIPEGYSVSREKKERFSLILESASTNQTSMYLCASSSLGTVSGNTIYFGEGSWLTVV.